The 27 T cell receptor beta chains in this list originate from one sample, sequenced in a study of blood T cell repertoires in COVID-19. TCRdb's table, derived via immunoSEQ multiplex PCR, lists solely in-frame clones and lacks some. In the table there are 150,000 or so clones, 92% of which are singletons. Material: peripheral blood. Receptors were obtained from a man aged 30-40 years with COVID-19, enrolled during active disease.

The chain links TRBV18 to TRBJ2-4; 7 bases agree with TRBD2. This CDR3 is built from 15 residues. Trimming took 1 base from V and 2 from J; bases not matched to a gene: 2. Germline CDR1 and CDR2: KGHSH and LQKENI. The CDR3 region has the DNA TGTGCCAGCTCACCACAGACTAGCACCAAAAACATTCAGTACTTC. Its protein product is CASSPQTSTKNIQYF. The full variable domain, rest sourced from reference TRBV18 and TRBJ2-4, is NAGVMQNPRHLVRRRGQEARLRCSPMKGHSHVYWYRQLPEEGLKFMVYLQKENIIDESGMPKERFSAEFPKEGPSILRIQQVVRGDSAAYFCASSPQTSTKNIQYFGAGTRLSVL.

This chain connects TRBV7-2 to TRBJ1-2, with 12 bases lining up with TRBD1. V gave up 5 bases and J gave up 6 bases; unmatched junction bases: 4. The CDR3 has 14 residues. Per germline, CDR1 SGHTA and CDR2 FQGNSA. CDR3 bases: TGTGCCAGCAGCCGGGACAGGGGGCCTCATGGCTACACCTTC. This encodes CASSRDRGPHGYTF.

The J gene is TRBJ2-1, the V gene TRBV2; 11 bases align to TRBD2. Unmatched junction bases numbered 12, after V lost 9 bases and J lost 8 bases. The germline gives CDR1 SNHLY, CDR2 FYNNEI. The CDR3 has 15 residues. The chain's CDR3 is CASRDSGGAWDEQFF. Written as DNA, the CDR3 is TGTGCCAGTCGAGATAGCGGGGGGGCTTGGGATGAGCAGTTCTTC.

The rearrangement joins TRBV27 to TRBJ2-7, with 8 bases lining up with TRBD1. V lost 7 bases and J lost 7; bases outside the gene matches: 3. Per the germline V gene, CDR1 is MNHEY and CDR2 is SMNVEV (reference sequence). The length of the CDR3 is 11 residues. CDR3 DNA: TGTGCCAGCACCCGACAGGGGGAGCAGTACTTC. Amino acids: CASTRQGEQYF.

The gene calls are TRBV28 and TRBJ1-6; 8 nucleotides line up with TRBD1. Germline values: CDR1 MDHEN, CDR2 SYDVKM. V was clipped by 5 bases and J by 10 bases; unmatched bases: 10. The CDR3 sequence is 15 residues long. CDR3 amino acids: CASSPLDRDDSPLHF. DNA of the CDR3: TGTGCCAGCAGTCCCTTGGACAGGGATGACTCACCCCTCCACTTT. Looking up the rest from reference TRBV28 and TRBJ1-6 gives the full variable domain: DVKVTQSSRYLVKRTGEKVFLECVQDMDHENMFWYRQDPGLGLRLIYFSYDVKMKEKGDIPEGYSVSREKKERFSLILESASTNQTSMYLCASSPLDRDDSPLHFGNGTRLTVT.

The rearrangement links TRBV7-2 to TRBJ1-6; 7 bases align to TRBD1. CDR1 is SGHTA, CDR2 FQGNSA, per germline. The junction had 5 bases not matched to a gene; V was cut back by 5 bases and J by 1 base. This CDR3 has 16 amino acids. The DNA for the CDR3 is TGTGCCAGCAGCCTCGGGACAGTTTCCTATAATTCACCCCTCCACTTT. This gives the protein CASSLGTVSYNSPLHF. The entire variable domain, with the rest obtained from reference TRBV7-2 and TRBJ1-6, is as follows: GAGVSQSPSNKVTEKGKDVELRCDPISGHTALYWYRQSLGQGLEFLIYFQGNSAPDKSGLPSDRFSAERTGGSVSTLTIQRTQQEDSAVYLCASSLGTVSYNSPLHFGNGTRLTVT.

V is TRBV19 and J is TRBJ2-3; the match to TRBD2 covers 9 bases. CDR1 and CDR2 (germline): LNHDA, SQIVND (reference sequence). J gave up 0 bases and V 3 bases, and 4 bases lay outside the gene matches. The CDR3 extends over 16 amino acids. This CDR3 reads CASSIRTSGSTDTQYF. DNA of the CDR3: TGTGCCAGTAGTATTAGAACTAGCGGGAGCACAGATACGCAGTATTTT.

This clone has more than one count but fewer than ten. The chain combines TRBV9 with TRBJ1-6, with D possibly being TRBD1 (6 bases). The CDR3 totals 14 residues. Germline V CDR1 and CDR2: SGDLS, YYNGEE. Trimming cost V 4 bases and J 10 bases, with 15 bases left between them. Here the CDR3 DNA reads TGTGCCAGCAGCATGGTAGGGGGAGCCTCACCCCTCCACTTT. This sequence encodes CASSMVGGASPLHF.

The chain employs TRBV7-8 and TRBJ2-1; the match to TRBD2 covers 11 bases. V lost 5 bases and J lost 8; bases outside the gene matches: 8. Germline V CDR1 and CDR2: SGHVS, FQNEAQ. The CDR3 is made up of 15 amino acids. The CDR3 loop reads CASSPLAGVADEQFF. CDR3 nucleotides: TGTGCCAGCAGCCCACTAGCGGGAGTGGCAGATGAGCAGTTCTTC.

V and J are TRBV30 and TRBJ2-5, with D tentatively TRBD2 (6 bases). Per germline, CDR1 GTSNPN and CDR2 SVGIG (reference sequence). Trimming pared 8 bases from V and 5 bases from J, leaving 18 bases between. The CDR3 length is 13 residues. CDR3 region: CALAGGGTETQYF. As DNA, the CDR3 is TGTGCCCTCGCGGGCGGCGGGACGGAGACCCAGTACTTC.

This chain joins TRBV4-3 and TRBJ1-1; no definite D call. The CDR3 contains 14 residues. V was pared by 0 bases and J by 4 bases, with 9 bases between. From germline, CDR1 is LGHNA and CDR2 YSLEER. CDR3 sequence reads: CASSQERGFTEAFF. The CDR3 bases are TGCGCCAGCAGCCAAGAACGGGGATTCACTGAAGCTTTCTTT.

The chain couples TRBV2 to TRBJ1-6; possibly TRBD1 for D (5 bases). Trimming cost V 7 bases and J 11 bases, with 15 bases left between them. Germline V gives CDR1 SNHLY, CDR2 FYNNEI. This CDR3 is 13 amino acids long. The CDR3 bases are TGTGCCAGCACTCGGGAGGGGTTCGCACCCCTCCACTTT. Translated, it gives CASTREGFAPLHF.

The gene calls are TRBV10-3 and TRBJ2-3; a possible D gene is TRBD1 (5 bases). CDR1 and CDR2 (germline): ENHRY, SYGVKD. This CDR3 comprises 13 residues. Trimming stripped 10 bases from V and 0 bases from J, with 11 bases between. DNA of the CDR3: TGTGCCAGTTCTAGGGGAAGCACAGATACGCAGTATTTT. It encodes CASSRGSTDTQYF.

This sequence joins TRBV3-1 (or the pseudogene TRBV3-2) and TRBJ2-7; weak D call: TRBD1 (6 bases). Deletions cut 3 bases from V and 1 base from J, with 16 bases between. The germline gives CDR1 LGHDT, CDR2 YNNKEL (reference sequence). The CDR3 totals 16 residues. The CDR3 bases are TGTGCCAGCAGCCATTTCGCACAGGGTCGGTCCTACGAGCAGTACTTC. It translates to CASSHFAQGRSYEQYF.

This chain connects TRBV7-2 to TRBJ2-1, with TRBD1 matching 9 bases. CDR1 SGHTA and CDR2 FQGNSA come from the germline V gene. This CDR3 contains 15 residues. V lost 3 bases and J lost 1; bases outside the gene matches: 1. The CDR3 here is CASSLGTGSYNEQFF. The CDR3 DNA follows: TGTGCCAGCAGCTTGGGGACAGGGTCCTACAATGAGCAGTTCTTC.

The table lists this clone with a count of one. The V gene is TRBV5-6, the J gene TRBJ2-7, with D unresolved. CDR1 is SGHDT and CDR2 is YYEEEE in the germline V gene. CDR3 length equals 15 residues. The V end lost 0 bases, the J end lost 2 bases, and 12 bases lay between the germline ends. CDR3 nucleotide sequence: TGTGCCAGCAGCTTGGAAGACACCCTAACCTACGAGCAGTACTTC. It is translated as CASSLEDTLTYEQYF.

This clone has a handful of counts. The CDR3 here is CAIRGAGTNNSPLHF. CDR3 bases: TGTGCCATCAGGGGGGCTGGGACAAATAATTCACCCCTCCACTTT. The chain combines TRBV10-3 with TRBJ1-6; D perhaps matches TRBD1 (6 bases). CDR1 ENHRY and CDR2 SYGVKD come from the germline V gene. The CDR3 spans 15 residues. Trimming pared 6 bases from V and 5 bases from J, leaving 14 bases between.

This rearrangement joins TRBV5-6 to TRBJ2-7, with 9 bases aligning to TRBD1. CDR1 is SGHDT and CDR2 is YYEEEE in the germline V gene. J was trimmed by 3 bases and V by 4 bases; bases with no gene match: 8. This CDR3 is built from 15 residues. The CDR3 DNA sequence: TGTGCCAGCAGCGGCTACGGGACAGGGCGCTACGAGCAGTACTTC. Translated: CASSGYGTGRYEQYF.

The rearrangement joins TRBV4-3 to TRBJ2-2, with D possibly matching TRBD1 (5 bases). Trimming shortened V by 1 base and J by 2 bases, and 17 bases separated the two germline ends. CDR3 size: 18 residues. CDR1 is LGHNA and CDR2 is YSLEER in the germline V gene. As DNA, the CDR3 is TGCGCCAGCAGCCAAGCCCTCAGGGCAGGGTATAACACCGGGGAGCTGTTTTTT. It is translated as CASSQALRAGYNTGELFF.

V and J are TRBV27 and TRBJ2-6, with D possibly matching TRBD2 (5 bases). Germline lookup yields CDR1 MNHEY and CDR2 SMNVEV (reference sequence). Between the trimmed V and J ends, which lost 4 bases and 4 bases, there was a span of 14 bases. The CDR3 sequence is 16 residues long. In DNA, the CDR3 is TGTGCCAGCAGTTCGGACTGGGCGTGGGGGGCCAACGTCCTGACTTTC. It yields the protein CASSSDWAWGANVLTF.

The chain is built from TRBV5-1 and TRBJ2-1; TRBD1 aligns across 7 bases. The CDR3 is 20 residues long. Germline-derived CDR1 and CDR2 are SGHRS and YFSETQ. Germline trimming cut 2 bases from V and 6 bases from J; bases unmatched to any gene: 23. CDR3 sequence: CASSFHLISQRGRSVNEQFF. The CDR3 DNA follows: TGCGCCAGCAGCTTCCACCTTATTTCACAGAGGGGGCGATCCGTCAATGAGCAGTTCTTC. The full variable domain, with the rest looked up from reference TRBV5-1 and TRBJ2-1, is KAGVTQTPRYLIKTRGQQVTLSCSPISGHRSVSWYQQTPGQGLQFLFEYFSETQRNKGNFPGRFSGRQFSNSRSEMNVSTLELGDSALYLCASSFHLISQRGRSVNEQFFGPGTRLTVL.

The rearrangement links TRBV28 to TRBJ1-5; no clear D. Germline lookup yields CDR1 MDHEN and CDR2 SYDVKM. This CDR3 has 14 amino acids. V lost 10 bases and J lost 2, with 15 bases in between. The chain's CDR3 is CATLRPGGNQPQHF. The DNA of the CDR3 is TGTGCCACCCTCCGCCCCGGGGGCAATCAGCCCCAGCATTTT.

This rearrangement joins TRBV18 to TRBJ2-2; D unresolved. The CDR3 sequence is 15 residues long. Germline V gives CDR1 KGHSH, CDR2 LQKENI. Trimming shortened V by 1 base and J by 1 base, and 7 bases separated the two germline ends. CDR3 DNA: TGTGCCAGCTCACCACGAGTTGAGAACACCGGGGAGCTGTTTTTT. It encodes CASSPRVENTGELFF.

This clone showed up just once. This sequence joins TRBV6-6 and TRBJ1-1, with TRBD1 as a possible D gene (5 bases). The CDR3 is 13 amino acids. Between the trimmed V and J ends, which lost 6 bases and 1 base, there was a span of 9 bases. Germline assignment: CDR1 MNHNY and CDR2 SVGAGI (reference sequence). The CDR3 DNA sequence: TGTGCCAGCAGCAATGGACAGAACACTGAAGCTTTCTTT. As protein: CASSNGQNTEAFF.

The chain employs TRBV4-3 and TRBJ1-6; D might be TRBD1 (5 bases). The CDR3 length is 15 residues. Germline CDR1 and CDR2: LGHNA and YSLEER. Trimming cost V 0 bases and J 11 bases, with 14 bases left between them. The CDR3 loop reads CASSQDSRGSTPLHF. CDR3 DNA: TGCGCCAGCAGCCAAGATTCCCGGGGGTCGACACCCCTCCACTTT.

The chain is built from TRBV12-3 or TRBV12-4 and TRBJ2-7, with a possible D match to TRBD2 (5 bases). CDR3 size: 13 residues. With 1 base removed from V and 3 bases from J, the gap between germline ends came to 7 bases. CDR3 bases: TGTGCCAGCAGTTTAGAACGGGGCTACGAGCAGTACTTC. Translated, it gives CASSLERGYEQYF.

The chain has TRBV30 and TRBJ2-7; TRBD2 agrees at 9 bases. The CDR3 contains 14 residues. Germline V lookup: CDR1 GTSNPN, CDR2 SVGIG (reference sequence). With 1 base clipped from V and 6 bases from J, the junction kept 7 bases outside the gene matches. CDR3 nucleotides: TGTGCCTGGAGTGCTTCTTCAGCGGGAGGCGAGCAGTACTTC. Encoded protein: CAWSASSAGGEQYF. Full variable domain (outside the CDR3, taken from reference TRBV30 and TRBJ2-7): SQTIHQWPATLVQPVGSPLSLECTVEGTSNPNLYWYRQAAGRGLQLLFYSVGIGQISSEVPQNLSASRPQDRQFILSSKKLLLSDSGFYLCAWSASSAGGEQYFGPGTRLTVT.